These 17 T cell receptor beta chains were sequenced from one sample in a study of post-analysis software for immune sequencing data (dated by TCRdb to 2013 to 2016). Points the paper makes about the study in general: Significantly higher frequencies in patients than in controls were found for several TRBV segments, including TRBV5-6, TRBV5-1 and TRBV20-1.

The library was generated by PCR. Sequencing relied on an Illumina HiSeq 2500. To reduce PCR and sequencing biases, unique molecular identifiers were built into the TCR beta cDNA libraries. The public reads were reprocessed in TCRdb via fastp at Q25 and MiXCR, keeping in-frame beta chains. Entries that share a CDR3 protein sequence are merged under the most common genes and DNA. The sample includes 750,000 to 950,000 distinct CDR3 sequences, with 40% to 55% observed a single time. The ten top clones hold roughly 5.2% of the sample. These receptors have no identified antigens. Sequenced: blood. Receptors were obtained from a girl under 18 with multiple sclerosis.

This chain joins TRBV20-1 and TRBJ2-1; D is possibly TRBD2 (5 bases). The CDR3 totals 17 residues. Between the trimmed V and J ends, which lost 1 base and 8 bases, there was a span of 24 bases. CDR1 is DFQATT and CDR2 is SNEGSKA in the germline V gene (reference sequence). The CDR3 reads CSARGTPPWEPAYEQFF. The CDR3 DNA reads as TGCAGTGCTAGAGGGACCCCCCCATGGGAGCCGGCGTATGAGCAGTTCTTC.

This clonotype turned up a few times. J is TRBJ2-5 and V is TRBV12-3 or TRBV12-4; D call uncertain. V was shortened by 6 bases and J by 6 bases, with 11 bases between the two germline ends. The CDR3 sequence is 12 residues long. The CDR3 sequence is CASSPRRKTQYF. CDR3 nucleotides: TGTGCCAGCAGCCCCAGACGCAAGACCCAGTACTTC.

The chain is built from TRBV2 and TRBJ1-4, with 8 bases matching TRBD1. There are 17 residues in the CDR3. The germline gives CDR1 SNHLY, CDR2 FYNNEI. V lost 4 bases to trimming and J lost 0 bases; unmatched junction nucleotides: 7. Here the CDR3 DNA reads TGTGCCAGCAGTGTTCACAGGGGGGTCGCAACTAATGAAAAACTGTTTTTT. Its protein is CASSVHRGVATNEKLFF. Supplemented by reference TRBV2 and TRBJ1-4, the full variable domain reads EPEVTQTPSHQVTQMGQEVILRCVPISNHLYFYWYRQILGQKVEFLVSFYNNEISEKSEIFDDQFSVERPDGSNFTLKIRSTKLEDSAMYFCASSVHRGVATNEKLFFGSGTQLSVL.

V gene TRBV19 combines with J gene TRBJ2-1; TRBD2 aligns across 9 bases. Unmatched junction bases numbered 5, after V lost 5 bases and J lost 6 bases. CDR1 and CDR2 (germline): LNHDA, SQIVND (reference sequence). This CDR3 region has 14 residues. The CDR3 DNA reads as TGTGCCAGTAGTTTGCTAGCGGGACCCAATGAGCAGTTCTTC. It specifies CASSLLAGPNEQFF.

About this clonotype itself: A junction end diverges from the germline sequence, so it may reflect a read error. This chain connects TRBV29-1 to TRBJ2-5; 8 bases map to TRBD1. The J call is doubtful: the DNA matches TRBJ2-7 better. Germline lookup yields CDR1 SQVTM and CDR2 ANQGSEA. The CDR3 is 13 residues long. DNA of the CDR3: TGTAGCGTCGGACAGGGTGAGGACTACGAGCAGTACTTC. It codes for CSVGQGEDYEQYF.

This clonotype has just a few counts. The chain uses TRBV6-6 and TRBJ1-4; D remains ambiguous. This CDR3 has 14 amino acids. Trimming cost V 0 bases and J 4 bases, with 6 bases left between them. Germline assignment: CDR1 MNHNY and CDR2 SVGAGI (reference sequence). The CDR3 DNA is TGTGCCAGCAGTTACTCGCCCAGTAATGAAAAACTGTTTTTT. Protein sequence: CASSYSPSNEKLFF.

Turning to this clonotype: The junction departs from the called germline gene at one end, perhaps through a read error. The chain employs TRBV13 and TRBJ2-3, with TRBD1 matching 9 bases. Germline-derived CDR1 and CDR2 are PRHDT and FYEKMQ (reference sequence). This CDR3 comprises 16 residues. The CDR3 here is CATSRKTGGYTDTQYF. In nucleotides, the CDR3 is TGTGCCACCAGCAGAAAGACAGGGGGATACACAGATACGCAGTATTTT.

The chain combines TRBV5-1 with TRBJ1-1, with a possible D match to TRBD1 (5 bases). V was pared by 4 bases and J by 11 bases, with 12 bases between. This CDR3 is 11 amino acids long. Per the germline V gene, CDR1 is SGHRS and CDR2 is YFSETQ. CDR3 region: CASSASGTAFF. CDR3 bases: TGCGCCAGCAGCGCATCCGGGACGGCTTTCTTT.

V usage is TRBV20-1 and J usage is TRBJ2-1; D not resolved. Germline V gene data show CDR1 as DFQATT and CDR2 as SNEGSKA (reference sequence). This CDR3 has 13 residues. V lost 5 bases, J lost 6 bases, and 14 bases lay in between. This CDR3 reads CSAWSQDGNEQFF. For the CDR3, the DNA is TGCAGTGCTTGGAGCCAGGACGGCAATGAGCAGTTCTTC.

This clonotype has only a few counts. The genes are TRBV12-3 or TRBV12-4 and TRBJ2-4, with 8 bases aligning to TRBD1. The ends lost 5 bases at V and 1 base at J; junction bases unmatched: 4. CDR3 length: 15 amino acids. For the CDR3, the DNA is TGTGCCAGCAGTCAGACAGGGGCGGCCAAAAACATTCAGTACTTC. Translated, it gives CASSQTGAAKNIQYF.

CDR3 loop: CASSRTTSYEQYF. The DNA of the CDR3 is TGTGCCAGCAGCCGGACTACCTCCTACGAGCAGTACTTC. The chain recombines TRBV6-2 or TRBV6-3 with TRBJ2-7; tentative D call: TRBD2 (6 bases). The CDR3 runs to 13 residues. Germline CDR1 reads MNHEY; CDR2 reads SVGEGT. Trimming stripped 6 bases from V and 0 bases from J, with 9 bases between.

This clonotype was seen more than once but under ten times. The chain joins TRBV5-6 to TRBJ1-2, with D perhaps matching TRBD1 (5 bases). CDR3 size: 13 residues. CDR1 and CDR2 (germline): SGHDT, YYEEEE. V dropped 1 base and J dropped 8 bases, with 12 bases sitting between them. CDR3 bases: TGTGCCAGCAGCTTGTTCGGGGGAGGCGGCTACACCTTC. Protein product: CASSLFGGGGYTF. Combining the CDR3 with reference TRBV5-6 and TRBJ1-2 gives the whole variable domain DAGVTQSPTHLIKTRGQQVTLRCSPKSGHDTVSWYQQALGQGPQFIFQYYEEEERQRGNFPDRFSGHQFPNYSSELNVNALLLGDSALYLCASSLFGGGGYTFGSGTRLTVV.

This chain links TRBV6-6 with TRBJ1-1; D uncertain. Germline V lookup: CDR1 MNHNY, CDR2 SVGAGI (reference sequence). CDR3 length: 13 residues. V was shortened by 4 bases and J by 4 bases, with 10 bases between the two germline ends. CDR3 DNA sequence: TGTGCCAGCAGTTTCGGCCTCTCCACTGAAGCTTTCTTT. Its translation: CASSFGLSTEAFF.

This clonotype was recorded a few times. The chain joins TRBV28 to TRBJ2-3, with TRBD1 matching over 7 bases. V was clipped by 3 bases and J by 3 bases; unmatched bases: 6. The germline CDR1 and CDR2 sequences are MDHEN and SYDVKM. The CDR3 sequence is 15 residues long. CDR3: CASSLGAGGTDTQYF. The DNA of the CDR3 is TGTGCCAGCAGTTTGGGGGCAGGGGGTACAGATACGCAGTATTTT.

This chain uses TRBV10-3 with TRBJ2-7; 8 bases match TRBD1. This CDR3 region has 15 residues. Germline V gives CDR1 ENHRY, CDR2 SYGVKD. J gave up 1 base and V 2 bases, and 4 bases lay outside the gene matches. The CDR3 region has the DNA TGTGCCATCAGTGAGCCCCGGGACAGGTCCTACGAGCAGTACTTC. This gives the protein CAISEPRDRSYEQYF.

This clonotype was counted between two and nine times. The chain has TRBV30 and TRBJ2-4, with D hard to call. Germline V gene sequence: CDR1 GTSNPN, CDR2 SVGIG (reference sequence). V dropped 5 bases and J dropped 0 bases, with 11 bases sitting between them. This CDR3 has 14 residues. The CDR3 is CAWGRILAKNIQYF. CDR3 bases: TGTGCCTGGGGACGGATCCTAGCCAAAAACATTCAGTACTTC.

This chain joins TRBV12-3 or TRBV12-4 and TRBJ2-6; D is unresolved. Trimming shortened V by 6 bases and J by 4 bases, and 13 bases separated the two germline ends. There are 15 residues in the CDR3. CDR3 in amino acids: CASRPGGGGANVLTF. The CDR3 DNA reads as TGTGCCAGCAGACCGGGCGGTGGGGGGGCCAACGTCCTGACTTTC.